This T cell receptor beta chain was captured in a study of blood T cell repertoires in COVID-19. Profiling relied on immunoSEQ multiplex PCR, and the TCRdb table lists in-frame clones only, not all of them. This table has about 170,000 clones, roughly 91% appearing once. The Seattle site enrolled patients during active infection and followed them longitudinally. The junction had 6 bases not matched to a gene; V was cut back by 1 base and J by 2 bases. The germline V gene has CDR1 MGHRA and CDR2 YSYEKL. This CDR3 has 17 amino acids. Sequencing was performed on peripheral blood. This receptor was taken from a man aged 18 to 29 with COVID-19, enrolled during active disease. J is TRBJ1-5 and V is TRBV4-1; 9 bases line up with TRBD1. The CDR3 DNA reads TGCGCCAGCAGCCAAGGATCACAGGGGGCTCGCAATCAGCCCCAGCATTTT. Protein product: CASSQGSQGARNQPQHF.